This TCR beta chain stems from a study of cytomegalovirus exposure and HLA in healthy donors. This clone was counted once. Its specificity is not known. Donors were ostensibly healthy at sampling, although undocumented immune exposures were probable. CDR3 size: 11 residues. The germline V gene encodes CDR1 MNHEY and CDR2 SVGAGI. The V end lost 4 bases, the J end lost 9 bases, and 9 bases lay between the germline ends. Findings and caveats of the study: Previous analysis showed most TCR beta V segments were productive about 90% or about 30% of the time. According to the study, some 160 TCR beta chains were cytomegalovirus-associated.

PCR used 60 Vbeta primers and 13 Jbeta primers. Assay used: immunoSEQ multiplex PCR; TCRdb lists only in-frame clones, some missing. The repertoire holds roughly 180,000 clones, about four fifths seen once, with more than 5.5% in the top ten. The rearrangement joins TRBV6-5 to TRBJ1-1; D gene uncertain. The origin of this receptor is a man aged 25-45 years in good health and CMV-seropositive. Sequenced sample: PBMCs. For the CDR3, the DNA is TGTGCCAGCAGTTCCTTAATTAAAGCTTTCTTT. It yields the protein CASSSLIKAFF.